The TCR beta chain under discussion was sequenced for a study of blood T cell repertoires in COVID-19. Measured with immunoSEQ multiplex PCR; TCRdb has only the in-frame clones, and not every one. This sample has roughly 120,000 clones; around 84% occur once, and the top ten carry 8.1%. Trimming took 6 bases from V and 11 from J; bases not matched to a gene: 4. The CDR3 has 11 amino acids. Germline lookup yields CDR1 MNHEY and CDR2 SVGEGT. This chain links TRBV6-2 or TRBV6-3 with TRBJ1-1; TRBD1 matches at 9 bases. Specimen: peripheral blood. The clonotype comes from a woman in her forties with acute or convalescent COVID-19. The CDR3: CASSRTGDAFF. Here the CDR3 DNA reads TGTGCCAGCAGCCGGACAGGGGACGCTTTCTTT.